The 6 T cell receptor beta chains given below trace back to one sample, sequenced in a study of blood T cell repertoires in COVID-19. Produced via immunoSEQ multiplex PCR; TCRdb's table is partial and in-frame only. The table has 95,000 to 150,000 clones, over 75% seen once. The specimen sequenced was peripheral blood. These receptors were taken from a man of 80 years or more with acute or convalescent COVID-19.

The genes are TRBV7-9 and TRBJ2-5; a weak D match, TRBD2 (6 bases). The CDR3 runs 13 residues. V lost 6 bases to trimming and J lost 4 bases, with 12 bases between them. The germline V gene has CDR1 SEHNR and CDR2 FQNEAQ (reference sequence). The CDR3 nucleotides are TGTGCCAGCAGGAATAGCGGAGGAGAGACCCAGTACTTC. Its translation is CASRNSGGETQYF.

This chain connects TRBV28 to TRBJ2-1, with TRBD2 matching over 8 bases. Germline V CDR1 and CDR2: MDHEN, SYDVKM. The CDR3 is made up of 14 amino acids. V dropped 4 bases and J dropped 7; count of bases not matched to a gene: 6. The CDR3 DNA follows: TGTGCCAGCAGTTCCAGCGGGAGAGGGAATGAGCAGTTCTTC. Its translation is CASSSSGRGNEQFF.

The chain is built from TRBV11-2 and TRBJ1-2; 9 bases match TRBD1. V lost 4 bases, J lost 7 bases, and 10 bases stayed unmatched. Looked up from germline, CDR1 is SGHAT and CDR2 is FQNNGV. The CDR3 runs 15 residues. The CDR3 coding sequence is TGTGCCAGCAGCTCGACCCCGGACAGGGGAGCTGGCTACACCTTC. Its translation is CASSSTPDRGAGYTF.

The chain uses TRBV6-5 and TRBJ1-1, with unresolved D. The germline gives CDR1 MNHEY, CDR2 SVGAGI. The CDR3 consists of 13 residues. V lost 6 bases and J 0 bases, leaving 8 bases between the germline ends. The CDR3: CASSEVLNTEAFF. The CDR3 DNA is TGTGCCAGCAGCGAGGTTCTGAACACTGAAGCTTTCTTT.

CDR3 nucleotide sequence: TGTGCCAGCAGCCCAGCGGCACGGAGCAATCAGCCCCAGCATTTT. Amino acids: CASSPAARSNQPQHF. The rearrangement uses TRBV28 and TRBJ1-5; D gene unclear. Germline CDR1 and CDR2: MDHEN and SYDVKM. V dropped 6 bases and J dropped 1 base, with 13 bases sitting between them. The CDR3 is 15 amino acids.

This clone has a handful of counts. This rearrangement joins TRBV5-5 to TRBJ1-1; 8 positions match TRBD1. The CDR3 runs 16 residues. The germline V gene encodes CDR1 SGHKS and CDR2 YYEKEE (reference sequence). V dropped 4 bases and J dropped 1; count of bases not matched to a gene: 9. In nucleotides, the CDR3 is TGTGCCAGCAGCCCTGGACAGGGCCTATCGAACACTGAAGCTTTCTTT. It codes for CASSPGQGLSNTEAFF.